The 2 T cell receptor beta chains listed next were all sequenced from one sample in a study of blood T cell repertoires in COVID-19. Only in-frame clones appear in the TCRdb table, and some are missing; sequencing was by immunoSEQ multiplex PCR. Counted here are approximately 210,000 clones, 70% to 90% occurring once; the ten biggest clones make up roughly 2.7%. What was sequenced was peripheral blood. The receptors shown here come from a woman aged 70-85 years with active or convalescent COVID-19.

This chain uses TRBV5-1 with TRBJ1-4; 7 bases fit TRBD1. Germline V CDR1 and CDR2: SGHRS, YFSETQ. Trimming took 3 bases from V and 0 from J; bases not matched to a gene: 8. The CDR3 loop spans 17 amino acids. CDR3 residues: CASSSQGIGTTNEKLFF. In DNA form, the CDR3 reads TGCGCCAGCAGCTCACAGGGGATTGGGACAACTAATGAAAAACTGTTTTTT.

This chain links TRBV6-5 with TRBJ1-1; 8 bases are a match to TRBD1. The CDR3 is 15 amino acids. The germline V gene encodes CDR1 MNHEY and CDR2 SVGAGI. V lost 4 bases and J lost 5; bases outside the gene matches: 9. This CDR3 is CASSSIPGGATEAFF. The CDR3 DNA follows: TGTGCCAGCAGTTCCATCCCAGGGGGCGCGACTGAAGCTTTCTTT.